This T cell receptor beta chain originates from a study of low-dose radiotherapy and immunotherapy resistance in tumors. Looking at the study overall: Patients were treated with intravenous nivolumab at 240 mg every two weeks and were also dosed with ipilimumab at 1 mg/kg every six weeks.

Germline V gene data show CDR1 as MDHEN and CDR2 as SYDVKM. V lost 1 base, J lost 8 bases, and 17 bases lay in between. The CDR3 spans 15 residues. The time point was: after trial treatment. Treatment reported: LDRT plus nivolumab, ipilimumab, low-dose cyclophosphamide and aspirin (RACIN trial). A constant-region primer paired with the V-primer adapter amplified TCRs over about 19 PCR cycles. TCRdb redid the calling of the reads with MiXCR, one entry per CDR3 protein. Counted here are some 53,000 distinct CDR3 sequences, approximately 35% occurring once; the ten biggest clones make up around 8%. This clonotype was seen ten or more times.

Sequencing was performed on PBMCs, taken after low-dose radiotherapy plus immunotherapy. The source of this sequence is a male donor with rectosigmoid adenocarcinoma. The J gene is TRBJ1-2, the V gene TRBV28, with D maybe TRBD1 (5 bases). The CDR3 DNA sequence: TGTGCCAGCAGTTTATCGTCTACTCGCCAGGGAGGCTACACCTTC. It is translated as CASSLSSTRQGGYTF.